This T cell receptor beta chain was obtained from a study of blood T cell repertoires in COVID-19. Study-level background: Sample material is recorded as cDNA or gDNA derived from T cells, B-cell-depleted T cells, or PBMCs.

The assay was immunoSEQ multiplex PCR, and TCRdb's table has in-frame clones only and misses some. The sample yields fewer than 300,000 clones, 70% to 90% seen once. Individuals drawn from 24 US areas were roughly 18 to 100 years old. Grouping used clinical history reported by participants in a survey and questionnaire. Either two negative PCRs, clearance, or symptom resolution qualified Cohort 3 donors as recovered. Sequenced material: PBMCs or T cells enriched from blood (not recorded which). This sequence was found in a woman between 25 and 40 years old who had recovered from COVID-19.

CDR3 protein: CASSFDSFNYGYTF. The CDR3, as DNA: TGTGCCAGCAGCTTCGACAGTTTTAACTATGGCTACACCTTC. The chain employs TRBV7-9 and TRBJ1-2, with D perhaps TRBD1 (5 bases). CDR3 length: 14 residues. Germline lookup yields CDR1 SEHNR and CDR2 FQNEAQ (reference sequence). Trimming shortened V by 3 bases and J by 1 base, and 9 bases separated the two germline ends.